Each of the 12 T cell receptor beta chains below was sequenced from the same sample in a study of T cells after yellow fever vaccination. TCRdb used MiXCR to reprocess the 5' RACE reads, holding one entry per CDR3 protein. The data hold under 600,000 distinct CDR3 sequences, with approximately 15% observed a single time. The sequencing here drew on PBMCs, taken on the day of the yellow fever booster vaccination. These receptors originate from a young man who received the YFV17D yellow fever vaccine.

The chain employs TRBV4-3 and TRBJ2-3; no firm D call. This CDR3 region has 13 residues. Germline V CDR1 and CDR2: LGHNA, YSLEER. V was pared by 4 bases and J by 6 bases, with 11 bases between. CDR3 sequence: CASSPQTGDTQYF. CDR3 bases: TGCGCCAGCAGCCCCCAGACTGGGGATACGCAGTATTTT.

The chain carries TRBV19 and TRBJ1-1, with D possibly being TRBD1 (5 bases). Germline values: CDR1 LNHDA, CDR2 SQIVND (reference sequence). CDR3 length: 15 amino acids. The V gene lost 6 bases and the J gene lost 0 bases, with 14 bases spanning the gap. The DNA of the CDR3 is TGTGCCAGTAGCTTCACGGGGGGAGTGAACACTGAAGCTTTCTTT. This translates into CASSFTGGVNTEAFF.

There are a few counts of this clonotype. The chain uses TRBV5-4 and TRBJ1-1; 8 bases match TRBD1. Germline lookup yields CDR1 SGHNT and CDR2 YYREEE (reference sequence). CDR3 length equals 13 residues. J gave up 3 bases and V 8 bases, and 6 bases lay outside the gene matches. CDR3 region: CASGQGLDTEAFF. The DNA for the CDR3 is TGTGCCAGTGGACAGGGACTCGACACTGAAGCTTTCTTT.

The chain carries TRBV3-1 and TRBJ1-5; 9 bases align to TRBD1. The trim removed 0 bases at V and 7 bases at J, leaving 4 bases unmatched. Germline assignment: CDR1 LGHDT and CDR2 YNNKEL (reference sequence). The CDR3 extends over 15 amino acids. CDR3 nucleotide sequence: TGTGCCAGCAGCCAAGATGGGACAGGGAGGCAGCCCCAGCATTTT. This gives the protein CASSQDGTGRQPQHF.

J is TRBJ2-1 and V is TRBV11-2, with 9 bases identical to TRBD2. The germline gives CDR1 SGHAT, CDR2 FQNNGV. The CDR3 consists of 17 residues. Trimming at V came to 2 bases and at J to 7 bases, leaving 12 bases not matched to a gene. In DNA, the CDR3 is TGTGCCAGCAGCTTATTCCGTAGCGGGAGAGTTTCGAATGAGCAGTTCTTC. This encodes CASSLFRSGRVSNEQFF.

This clonotype was recorded at least ten times. The chain carries TRBV5-1 and TRBJ1-1; D is possibly TRBD1 (5 bases). This CDR3 comprises 14 residues. Per the germline V gene, CDR1 is SGHRS and CDR2 is YFSETQ. V lost 1 base, J lost 3 bases, and 10 bases lay in between. DNA for the CDR3: TGCGCCAGCAGCTTGATTGCCAGGGACACTGAAGCTTTCTTT. Its protein is CASSLIARDTEAFF.

The gene calls are TRBV16 and TRBJ1-5; 7 bases are shared with TRBD1. The junction had 7 bases not matched to a gene; V was cut back by 1 base and J by 4 bases. The CDR3 runs to 16 residues. Germline V lookup: CDR1 KGHSY, CDR2 FQNENV. The CDR3 here is CASSQFPTGINQPQHF. The CDR3 DNA reads TGTGCCAGCAGCCAATTCCCGACAGGGATTAATCAGCCCCAGCATTTT.

This clonotype showed up just a few times. The chain joins TRBV7-2 to TRBJ2-1; 11 positions agree with TRBD2. Germline V gives CDR1 SGHTA, CDR2 FQGNSA. This CDR3 is built from 14 residues. Written as DNA, the CDR3 is TGTGGCCTGACTGAACTAGCGGGAGTCAATGAGCAGTTCTTC. Protein: CGLTELAGVNEQFF.

The chain uses TRBV11-2 and TRBJ2-5, with 8 bases fitting TRBD2. This CDR3 comprises 15 residues. V lost 7 bases, J lost 4 bases, and 11 bases stayed unmatched. Germline CDR1 is SGHAT and CDR2 is FQNNGV. The CDR3 loop is CASTPGGLVGETQYF. The CDR3 nucleotides read TGTGCCAGCACCCCGGGGGGGCTAGTCGGAGAGACCCAGTACTTC.

This clonotype was seen more than once but under ten times. The CDR3 reads CASSYSRDRGRTEAFF. Here the CDR3 DNA reads TGTGCCAGCAGTTACTCTCGGGACAGGGGAAGAACTGAAGCTTTCTTT. V is TRBV6-5 and J is TRBJ1-1; 10 positions match TRBD1. The germline V gene encodes CDR1 MNHEY and CDR2 SVGAGI. This CDR3 spans 16 amino acids. After removal of 0 bases from V and 5 bases from J, the junction contained 6 bases not matched to a gene.

The chain joins TRBV9 to TRBJ2-3, with 7 bases aligning to TRBD1. CDR1 is SGDLS, CDR2 YYNGEE, per germline. This CDR3 has 14 residues. V lost 4 bases and J lost 6; bases outside the gene matches: 8. The CDR3 nucleotides read TGTGCCAGCAGCCCGAGACAGGGTTTTGATACGCAGTATTTT. Amino acids: CASSPRQGFDTQYF.

This clonotype was detected ten times or more. V and J are TRBV10-3 and TRBJ2-3; D is unclear. The V end lost 2 bases, the J end lost 3 bases, and 9 bases lay between the germline ends. Germline V lookup: CDR1 ENHRY, CDR2 SYGVKD. This CDR3 contains 14 residues. The CDR3 sequence: CAISEGSRTDTQYF. The DNA for the CDR3 is TGTGCCATCAGTGAGGGGTCGAGAACAGATACGCAGTATTTT.